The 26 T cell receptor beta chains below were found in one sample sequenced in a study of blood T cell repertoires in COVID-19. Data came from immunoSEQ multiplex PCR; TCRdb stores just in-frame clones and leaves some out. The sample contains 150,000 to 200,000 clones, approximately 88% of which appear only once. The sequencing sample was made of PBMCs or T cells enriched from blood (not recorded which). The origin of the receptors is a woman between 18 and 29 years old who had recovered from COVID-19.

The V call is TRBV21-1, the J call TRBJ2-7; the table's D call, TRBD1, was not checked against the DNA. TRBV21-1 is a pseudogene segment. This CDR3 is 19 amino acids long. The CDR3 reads CASSKPTWRGTGINYEQYF. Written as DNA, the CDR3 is TGTGCCAGCAGCAAGCCTACCTGGAGGGGGACAGGGATTAACTACGAGCAGTACTTC.

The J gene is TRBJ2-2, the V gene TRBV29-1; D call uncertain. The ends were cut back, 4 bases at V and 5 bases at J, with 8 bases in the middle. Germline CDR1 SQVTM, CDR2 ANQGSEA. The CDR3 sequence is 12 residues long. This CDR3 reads CSVGAVTGELFF. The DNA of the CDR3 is TGCAGCGTTGGGGCCGTAACCGGGGAGCTGTTTTTT.

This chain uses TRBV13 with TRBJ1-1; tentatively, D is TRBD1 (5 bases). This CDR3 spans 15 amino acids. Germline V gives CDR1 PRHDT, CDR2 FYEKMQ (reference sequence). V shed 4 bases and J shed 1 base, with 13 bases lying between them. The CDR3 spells CASSWGSQRNTEAFF. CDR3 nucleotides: TGTGCCAGCAGCTGGGGCTCACAGAGGAACACTGAAGCTTTCTTT.

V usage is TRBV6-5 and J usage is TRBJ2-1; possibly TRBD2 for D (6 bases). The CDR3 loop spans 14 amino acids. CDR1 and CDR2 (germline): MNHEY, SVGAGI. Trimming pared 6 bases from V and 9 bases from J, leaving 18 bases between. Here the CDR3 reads CASRGGLSKGEQFF. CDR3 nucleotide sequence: TGTGCCAGCAGGGGAGGACTGTCTAAGGGTGAGCAGTTCTTC.

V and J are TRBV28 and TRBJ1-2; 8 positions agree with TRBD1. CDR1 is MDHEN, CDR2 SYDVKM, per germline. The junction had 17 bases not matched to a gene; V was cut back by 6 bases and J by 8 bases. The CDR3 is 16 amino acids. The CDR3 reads CASSLSNSRGRQGYTF. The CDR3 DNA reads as TGTGCCAGCAGCCTTTCGAACAGCAGGGGGCGGCAGGGCTACACCTTC.

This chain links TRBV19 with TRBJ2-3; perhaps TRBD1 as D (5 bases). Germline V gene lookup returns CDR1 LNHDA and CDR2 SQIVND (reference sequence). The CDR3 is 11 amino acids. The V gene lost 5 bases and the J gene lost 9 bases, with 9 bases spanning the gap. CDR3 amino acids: CASSGAGTQYF. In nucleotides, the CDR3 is TGTGCCAGTAGTGGGGCAGGAACGCAGTATTTT.

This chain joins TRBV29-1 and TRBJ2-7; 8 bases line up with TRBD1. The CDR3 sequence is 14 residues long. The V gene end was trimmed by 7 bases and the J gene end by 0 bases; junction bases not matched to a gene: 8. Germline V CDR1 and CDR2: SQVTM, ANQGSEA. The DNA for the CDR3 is TGCAGCGGTAGCCGGACAGGGAGCTCCTACGAGCAGTACTTC. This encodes CSGSRTGSSYEQYF.

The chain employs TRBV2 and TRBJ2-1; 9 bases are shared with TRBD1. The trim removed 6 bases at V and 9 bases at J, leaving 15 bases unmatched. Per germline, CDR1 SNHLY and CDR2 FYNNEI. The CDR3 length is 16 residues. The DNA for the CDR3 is TGTGCCAGCAGACCGGGACAGGGAAATTTTATGGGTGAGCAGTTCTTC. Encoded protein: CASRPGQGNFMGEQFF.

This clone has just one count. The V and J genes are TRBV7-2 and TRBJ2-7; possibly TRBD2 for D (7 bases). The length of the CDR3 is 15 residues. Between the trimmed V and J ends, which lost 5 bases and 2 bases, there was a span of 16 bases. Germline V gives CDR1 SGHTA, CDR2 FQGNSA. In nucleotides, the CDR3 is TGTGCCAGCAGCGCCCTCGGGGGGCAAACCTACGAGCAGTACTTC. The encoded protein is CASSALGGQTYEQYF.

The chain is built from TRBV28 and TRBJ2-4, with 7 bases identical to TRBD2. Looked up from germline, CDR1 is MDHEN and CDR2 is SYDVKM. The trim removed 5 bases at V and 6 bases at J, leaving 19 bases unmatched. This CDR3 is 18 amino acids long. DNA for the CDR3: TGTGCCAGCAGTCCCTTAAGACCTCCGCCGGGACTAATAAACATTCAGTACTTC. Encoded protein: CASSPLRPPPGLINIQYF. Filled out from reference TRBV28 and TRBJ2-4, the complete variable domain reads DVKVTQSSRYLVKRTGEKVFLECVQDMDHENMFWYRQDPGLGLRLIYFSYDVKMKEKGDIPEGYSVSREKKERFSLILESASTNQTSMYLCASSPLRPPPGLINIQYFGAGTRLSVL.

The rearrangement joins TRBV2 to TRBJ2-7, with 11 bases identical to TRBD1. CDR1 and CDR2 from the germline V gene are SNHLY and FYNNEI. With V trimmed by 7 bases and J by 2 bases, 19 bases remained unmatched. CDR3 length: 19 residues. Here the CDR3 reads CASNQEGQGDTIYPYEQYF. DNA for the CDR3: TGTGCCAGCAATCAGGAGGGACAGGGGGACACTATCTATCCCTACGAGCAGTACTTC. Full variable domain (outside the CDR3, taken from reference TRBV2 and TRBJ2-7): EPEVTQTPSHQVTQMGQEVILRCVPISNHLYFYWYRQILGQKVEFLVSFYNNEISEKSEIFDDQFSVERPDGSNFTLKIRSTKLEDSAMYFCASNQEGQGDTIYPYEQYFGPGTRLTVT.

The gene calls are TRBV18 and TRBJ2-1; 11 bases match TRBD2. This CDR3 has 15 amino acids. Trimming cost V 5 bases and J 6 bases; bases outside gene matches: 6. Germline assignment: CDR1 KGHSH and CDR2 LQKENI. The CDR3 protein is CASSTLAGEANEQFF. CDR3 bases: TGTGCCAGCTCAACACTAGCGGGAGAAGCCAATGAGCAGTTCTTC.

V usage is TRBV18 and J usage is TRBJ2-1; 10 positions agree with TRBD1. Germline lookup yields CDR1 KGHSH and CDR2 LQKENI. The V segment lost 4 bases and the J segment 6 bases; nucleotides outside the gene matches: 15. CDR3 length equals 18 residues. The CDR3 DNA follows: TGTGCCAGCTCACTAAGAGCACCCGGGACAGGGGTGAGCAATGAGCAGTTCTTC. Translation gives CASSLRAPGTGVSNEQFF.

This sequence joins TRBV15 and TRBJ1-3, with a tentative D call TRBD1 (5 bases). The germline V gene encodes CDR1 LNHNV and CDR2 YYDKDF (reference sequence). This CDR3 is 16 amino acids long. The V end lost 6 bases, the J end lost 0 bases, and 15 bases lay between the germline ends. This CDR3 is CATRRGDGISGNTIYF. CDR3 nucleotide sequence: TGTGCCACCAGGCGCGGGGACGGAATCTCTGGAAACACCATATATTTT.

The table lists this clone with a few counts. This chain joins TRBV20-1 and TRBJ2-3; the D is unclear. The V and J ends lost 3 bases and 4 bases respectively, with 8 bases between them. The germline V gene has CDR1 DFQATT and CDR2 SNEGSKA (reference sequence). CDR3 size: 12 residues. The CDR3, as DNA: TGCAGTGCTAGTAGTGCGGCAGATACGCAGTATTTT. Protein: CSASSAADTQYF.

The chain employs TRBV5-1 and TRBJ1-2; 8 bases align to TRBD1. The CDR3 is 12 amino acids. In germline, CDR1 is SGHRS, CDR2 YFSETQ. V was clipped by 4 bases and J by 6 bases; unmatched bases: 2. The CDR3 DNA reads TGCGCCAGCAGCCCGGACAGGGATGGCTACACCTTC. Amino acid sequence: CASSPDRDGYTF.

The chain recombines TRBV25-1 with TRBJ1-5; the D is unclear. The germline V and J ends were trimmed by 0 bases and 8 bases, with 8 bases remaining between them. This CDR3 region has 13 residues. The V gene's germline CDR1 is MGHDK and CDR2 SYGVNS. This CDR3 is CASSEYNSEPQHF. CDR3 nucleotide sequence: TGTGCCAGCAGTGAATATAATAGTGAGCCCCAGCATTTT.

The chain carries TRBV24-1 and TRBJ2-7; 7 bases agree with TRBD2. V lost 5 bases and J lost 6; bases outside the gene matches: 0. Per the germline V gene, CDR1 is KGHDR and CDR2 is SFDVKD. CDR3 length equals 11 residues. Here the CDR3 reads CATSGGGEQYF. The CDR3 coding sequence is TGTGCCACCAGTGGGGGGGGCGAGCAGTACTTC.

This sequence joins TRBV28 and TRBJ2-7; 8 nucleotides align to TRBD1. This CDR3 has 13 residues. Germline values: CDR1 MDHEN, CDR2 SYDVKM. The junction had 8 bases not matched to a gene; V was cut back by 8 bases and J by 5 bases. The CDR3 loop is CASRPGGAHEQYF. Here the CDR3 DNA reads TGTGCCAGCCGACCAGGGGGCGCCCACGAGCAGTACTTC.

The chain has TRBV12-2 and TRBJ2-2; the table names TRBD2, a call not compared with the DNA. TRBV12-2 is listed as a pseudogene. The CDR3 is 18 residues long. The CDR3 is CASRLAILSPSGTGELFF. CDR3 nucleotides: TGTGCAAGTCGCTTAGCAATCCTAAGTCCTAGCGGCACCGGGGAGCTGTTTTTT.

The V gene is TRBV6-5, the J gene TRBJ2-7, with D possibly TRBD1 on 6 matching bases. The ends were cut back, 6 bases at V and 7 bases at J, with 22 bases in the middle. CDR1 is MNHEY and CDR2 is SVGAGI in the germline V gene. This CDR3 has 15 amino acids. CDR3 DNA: TGTGCCAGCAGCTTAGTGGGGACATCAAGAGGGGAGCAGTACTTC. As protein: CASSLVGTSRGEQYF.

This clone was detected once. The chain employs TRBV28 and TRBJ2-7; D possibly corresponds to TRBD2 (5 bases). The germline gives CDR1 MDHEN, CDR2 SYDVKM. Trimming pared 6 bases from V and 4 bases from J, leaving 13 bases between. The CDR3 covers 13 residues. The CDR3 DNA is TGTGCCAGCAGGGGTCCTCGGGGATACGAGCAGTACTTC. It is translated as CASRGPRGYEQYF.

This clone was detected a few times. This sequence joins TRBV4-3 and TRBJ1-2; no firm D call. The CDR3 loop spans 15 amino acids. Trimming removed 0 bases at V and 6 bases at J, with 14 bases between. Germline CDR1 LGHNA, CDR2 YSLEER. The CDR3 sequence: CASSQDLSGINGYTF. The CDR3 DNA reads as TGCGCCAGCAGCCAAGATCTTTCGGGAATTAATGGCTACACCTTC.

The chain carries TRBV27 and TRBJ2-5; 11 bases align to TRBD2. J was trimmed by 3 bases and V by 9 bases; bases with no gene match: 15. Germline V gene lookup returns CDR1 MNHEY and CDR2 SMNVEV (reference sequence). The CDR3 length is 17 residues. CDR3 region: CARLPSSTSGDKETQYF. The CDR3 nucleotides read TGTGCCAGGCTACCTTCCTCGACTAGCGGGGACAAAGAGACCCAGTACTTC.

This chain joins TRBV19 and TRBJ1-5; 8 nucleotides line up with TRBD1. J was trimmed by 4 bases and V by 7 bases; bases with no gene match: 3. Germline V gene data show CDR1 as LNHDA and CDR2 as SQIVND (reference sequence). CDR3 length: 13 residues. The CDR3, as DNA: TGTGCCAGTACTAGACAGGGGAATCAGCCCCAGCATTTT. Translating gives CASTRQGNQPQHF. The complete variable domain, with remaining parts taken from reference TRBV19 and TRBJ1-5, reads DGGITQSPKYLFRKEGQNVTLSCEQNLNHDAMYWYRQDPGQGLRLIYYSQIVNDFQKGDIAEGYSVSREKKESFPLTVTSAQKNPTAFYLCASTRQGNQPQHFGDGTRLSIL.

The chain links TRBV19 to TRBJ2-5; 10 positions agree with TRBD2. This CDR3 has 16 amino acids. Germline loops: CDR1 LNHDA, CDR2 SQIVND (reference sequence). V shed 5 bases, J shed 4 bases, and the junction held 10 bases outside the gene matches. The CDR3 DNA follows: TGTGCCAGTAGTCTGACAAGCGGGAGGGTGGGAGAGACCCAGTACTTC. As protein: CASSLTSGRVGETQYF.